One and the same sample provided the 26 T cell receptor beta chains below, sequenced in a study. TCRdb called the RT-PCR reads again in MiXCR, with one record for every CDR3 protein. Of about 680,000 distinct CDR3 sequences detected, 14% appear once; the ten largest clones hold 3.6%. The sequenced sample consisted of memory CD4+ T cells from blood. These receptors all come from a female donor in good health, serving as a healthy control.

This clonotype was observed a few times. The J gene is TRBJ2-3, the V gene TRBV7-2; 8 nucleotides line up with TRBD2. After removal of 0 bases from V and 10 bases from J, the junction contained 9 bases not matched to a gene. CDR3 length: 15 amino acids. Germline loops: CDR1 SGHTA, CDR2 FQGNSA. This CDR3 reads CASSLAESSGMAQYF. Written as DNA, the CDR3 is TGTGCCAGCAGCTTAGCCGAAAGTAGCGGGATGGCGCAGTATTTT.

Ten or more counts support this clonotype. The rearrangement joins TRBV7-2 to TRBJ1-5, with 8 bases fitting TRBD1. This CDR3 spans 15 amino acids. The ends lost 3 bases at V and 6 bases at J; junction bases unmatched: 7. Germline CDR1 SGHTA, CDR2 FQGNSA. The CDR3 protein is CASSLRQGYGQPQHF. DNA for the CDR3: TGTGCCAGCAGCTTGAGACAGGGGTATGGTCAGCCCCAGCATTTT.

This rearrangement joins TRBV20-1 to TRBJ2-1; weak D call: TRBD1 (6 bases). Trimming stripped 4 bases from V and 5 bases from J, with 12 bases between. CDR3 length: 13 residues. CDR1 and CDR2 from the germline V gene are DFQATT and SNEGSKA (reference sequence). The CDR3 coding sequence is TGCAGTGCTAAGAGGGGGAATAACAATGAGCAGTTCTTC. Protein product: CSAKRGNNNEQFF.

This clonotype has only a few counts. V is TRBV29-1 and J is TRBJ1-2, with D possibly matching TRBD1 (6 bases). From germline, CDR1 is SQVTM and CDR2 ANQGSEA. The V end lost 7 bases, the J end lost 2 bases, and 14 bases lay between the germline ends. The CDR3 extends over 13 amino acids. The CDR3 is CSAVDGTNYGYTF. CDR3 in DNA: TGCAGCGCCGTGGACGGGACAAACTATGGCTACACCTTC.

This chain connects TRBV4-3 to TRBJ1-3, with D hard to call. The CDR3 has 13 amino acids. Trimming pared 0 bases from V and 5 bases from J, leaving 5 bases between. Germline CDR1 is LGHNA and CDR2 is YSLEER. In DNA form, the CDR3 reads TGCGCCAGCAGCCAAGATAACAGAAACACCATATATTTT. Amino acids: CASSQDNRNTIYF.

This clonotype was observed at least ten times. The chain links TRBV10-3 to TRBJ2-2; TRBD1 aligns across 11 bases. This CDR3 is 15 amino acids long. J was trimmed by 4 bases and V by 5 bases; bases with no gene match: 3. Germline CDR1 ENHRY, CDR2 SYGVKD. The CDR3 here is CAISPGTGGTGELFF. DNA of the CDR3: TGTGCCATCAGTCCCGGGACAGGGGGCACCGGGGAGCTGTTTTTT.

This clonotype was seen more than once but under ten times. The chain links TRBV20-1 to TRBJ1-1; TRBD1 might be the D (5 bases). The CDR3 runs 13 residues. The V end was cut by 0 bases, the J end by 7 bases, with 12 bases between. The germline gives CDR1 DFQATT, CDR2 SNEGSKA (reference sequence). The CDR3 DNA follows: TGCAGTGCTAGAGAAAAAGGGGTGGGTGAAGCTTTCTTT. Translated: CSAREKGVGEAFF.

The chain has TRBV28 and TRBJ2-7; 8 nucleotides match TRBD1. Germline values: CDR1 MDHEN, CDR2 SYDVKM. CDR3 size: 13 residues. The junction had 7 bases not matched to a gene; V was cut back by 6 bases and J by 6 bases. CDR3 DNA sequence: TGTGCCAGCAGCCCGGCTGACAGGGGCGAGCAGTACTTC. Translated: CASSPADRGEQYF.

The genes are TRBV7-2 and TRBJ1-2; D call uncertain. CDR1 SGHTA and CDR2 FQGNSA come from the germline V gene. V lost 5 bases to trimming and J lost 1 base, with 14 bases between them. This CDR3 contains 15 residues. The CDR3 reads CASSLDPYFNYGYTF. CDR3 DNA: TGTGCCAGCAGCCTGGACCCTTACTTTAACTATGGCTACACCTTC.

A single count supports this clonotype. This chain links TRBV7-9 with TRBJ1-3; D unresolved. Per germline, CDR1 SEHNR and CDR2 FQNEAQ (reference sequence). Trimming left V 1 base short and J 0 bases short, with 4 bases between. This CDR3 region has 14 residues. DNA of the CDR3: TGTGCCAGCAGCTTAGATCACTCTGGAAACACCATATATTTT. Its protein product is CASSLDHSGNTIYF.

This chain uses TRBV5-1 with TRBJ2-1, with D perhaps TRBD2 (5 bases). V gave up 5 bases and J gave up 0 bases, with 18 bases separating them. The length of the CDR3 is 17 residues. CDR1 is SGHRS, CDR2 YFSETQ, per germline. The CDR3 DNA sequence: TGCGCCAGCAGTTTTACCGATTCTGGGAGCTCCTACAATGAGCAGTTCTTC. Translated: CASSFTDSGSSYNEQFF. The variable domain in full, completed from reference TRBV5-1 and TRBJ2-1, reads KAGVTQTPRYLIKTRGQQVTLSCSPISGHRSVSWYQQTPGQGLQFLFEYFSETQRNKGNFPGRFSGRQFSNSRSEMNVSTLELGDSALYLCASSFTDSGSSYNEQFFGPGTRLTVL.

This chain links TRBV3-1 with TRBJ2-1; D is ambiguous. This CDR3 has 12 residues. Trimming pared 1 base from V and 9 bases from J, leaving 7 bases between. Germline V gene data show CDR1 as LGHDT and CDR2 as YNNKEL (reference sequence). DNA of the CDR3: TGTGCCAGCAGCCAAGGATTGGGTGAGCAGTTCTTC. This sequence encodes CASSQGLGEQFF.

This clonotype was recorded many times. The rearrangement joins TRBV5-5 to TRBJ2-7; 8 bases match TRBD2. With 4 bases clipped from V and 2 bases from J, the junction kept 5 bases outside the gene matches. CDR1 and CDR2 from the germline V gene are SGHKS and YYEKEE (reference sequence). This CDR3 comprises 14 residues. CDR3 region: CASSARTSPYEQYF. In DNA form, the CDR3 reads TGTGCCAGCAGCGCCCGGACTAGCCCCTACGAGCAGTACTTC.

This clonotype was detected only a few times. The chain couples TRBV7-2 to TRBJ2-1; 7 nucleotides match TRBD2. V was clipped by 9 bases and J by 1 base; unmatched bases: 6. In germline, CDR1 is SGHTA, CDR2 FQGNSA. The CDR3 contains 14 residues. The DNA for the CDR3 is TGTGCCAGTGCGACGGGGGGATCCTACAATGAGCAGTTCTTC. Protein product: CASATGGSYNEQFF. The full variable domain, in which reference TRBV7-2 and TRBJ2-1 provide the parts outside the CDR3, is GAGVSQSPSNKVTEKGKDVELRCDPISGHTALYWYRQSLGQGLEFLIYFQGNSAPDKSGLPSDRFSAERTGGSVSTLTIQRTQQEDSAVYLCASATGGSYNEQFFGPGTRLTVL.

This clonotype appeared many times. The gene calls are TRBV4-3 and TRBJ2-7, with D unclear. The CDR3 totals 15 residues. CDR1 is LGHNA and CDR2 is YSLEER in the germline V gene. Trimming removed 1 base at V and 3 bases at J, with 13 bases between. CDR3 amino acids: CASSQAFLGDYEQYF. For the CDR3, the DNA is TGCGCCAGCAGCCAAGCCTTTCTGGGTGACTACGAGCAGTACTTC.

This clonotype was observed at least ten times. The chain employs TRBV20-1 and TRBJ2-7; 7 nucleotides line up with TRBD1. The trim removed 8 bases at V and 0 bases at J, leaving 13 bases unmatched. The CDR3 is 15 residues long. CDR1 and CDR2 from the germline V gene are DFQATT and SNEGSKA (reference sequence). The CDR3 loop is CSPFRGGPSSYEQYF. The DNA for the CDR3 is TGCAGTCCATTTCGAGGGGGCCCCTCCTCCTACGAGCAGTACTTC.

This clonotype has at least ten counts. This chain links TRBV27 with TRBJ2-1; tentative D call: TRBD2 (5 bases). The CDR3 contains 12 residues. V was clipped by 5 bases and J by 10 bases, with 12 bases between them. Germline values: CDR1 MNHEY, CDR2 SMNVEV (reference sequence). CDR3 in DNA: TGTGCCAGCAGTCCCGAGGGCGGAGAGCAGTTCTTC. Translated: CASSPEGGEQFF.

This clonotype occurred a few times. CDR3 residues: CASSPQSGSGETQYF. Here the CDR3 DNA reads TGTGCCAGCAGCCCTCAGAGCGGGAGTGGTGAGACCCAGTACTTC. The chain has TRBV7-2 and TRBJ2-5, with 8 bases identical to TRBD2. CDR1 and CDR2 from the germline V gene are SGHTA and FQGNSA. V trimming: 5 bases; J trimming: 5 bases; junction bases outside the gene matches: 10. This CDR3 has 15 residues.

This clonotype was observed at least ten times. This chain joins TRBV6-5 and TRBJ2-3, with 14 bases aligning to TRBD2. Germline loops: CDR1 MNHEY, CDR2 SVGAGI. There are 16 residues in the CDR3. V trimming: 6 bases; J trimming: 5 bases; junction bases outside the gene matches: 7. CDR3 sequence: CASSRSGLAGGDTQYF. DNA for the CDR3: TGTGCCAGCAGCCGGTCCGGACTAGCGGGGGGAGATACGCAGTATTTT.

This CDR3 is CASSAERGGHYEQFF. Here the CDR3 DNA reads TGTGCCAGCAGTGCCGAACGGGGGGGCCACTATGAGCAGTTCTTC. The chain couples TRBV6-1 to TRBJ2-1; TRBD2 matches at 8 bases. Germline V gene lookup returns CDR1 MNHNS and CDR2 SASEGT. Trimming took 4 bases from V and 8 from J; bases not matched to a gene: 10. The CDR3 is 15 amino acids.

The CDR3 sequence: CASSYSPVDYGYTF. CDR3 in DNA: TGTGCCAGCAGTTACTCGCCAGTGGACTATGGCTACACCTTC. The genes are TRBV6-2 or TRBV6-3 and TRBJ1-2; no clear D gene. The CDR3 has 14 residues. Trimming took off 0 bases at V and 3 bases at J, with 8 bases between the two ends. CDR1 MNHEY and CDR2 SVGEGT come from the germline V gene.

Only a few counts were recorded for this clonotype. The rearrangement joins TRBV6-6 to TRBJ1-2; 12 positions match TRBD1. V trimming: 5 bases; J trimming: 4 bases; junction bases outside the gene matches: 5. This CDR3 region has 15 residues. CDR1 MNHNY and CDR2 SVGAGI come from the germline V gene (reference sequence). CDR3 sequence: CASSPGTGGSYGYTF. The CDR3 region has the DNA TGTGCCAGCAGTCCCGGGACAGGGGGCAGCTATGGCTACACCTTC.

The J gene is TRBJ2-1, the V gene TRBV2; tentatively, D is TRBD1 (5 bases). Trimming took 3 bases from V and 3 from J, leaving 6 bases between them. This CDR3 comprises 13 residues. From germline, CDR1 is SNHLY and CDR2 FYNNEI. CDR3 loop: CASSETVYNEQFF. CDR3 DNA sequence: TGTGCCAGCAGTGAGACAGTCTACAATGAGCAGTTCTTC. The complete variable domain, with remaining parts taken from reference TRBV2 and TRBJ2-1, reads EPEVTQTPSHQVTQMGQEVILRCVPISNHLYFYWYRQILGQKVEFLVSFYNNEISEKSEIFDDQFSVERPDGSNFTLKIRSTKLEDSAMYFCASSETVYNEQFFGPGTRLTVL.

The chain recombines TRBV6-2 or TRBV6-3 with TRBJ2-7; D ambiguous. Germline V lookup: CDR1 MNHEY, CDR2 SVGEGT. Trimming removed 0 bases from V and 3 bases from J, with 12 bases in between. This CDR3 has 15 residues. CDR3 in amino acids: CASSYSAAVYYEQYF. The CDR3 DNA reads TGTGCCAGCAGTTACTCTGCGGCAGTCTACTACGAGCAGTACTTC.

The chain joins TRBV18 to TRBJ2-5; 9 bases agree with TRBD1. The CDR3 contains 15 residues. Germline-derived CDR1 and CDR2 are KGHSH and LQKENI. With 3 bases clipped from V and 0 bases from J, the junction kept 2 bases outside the gene matches. CDR3 in amino acids: CASSPTGGNQETQYF. The CDR3 nucleotides are TGTGCCAGCTCACCGACAGGGGGAAACCAAGAGACCCAGTACTTC.

This clonotype was detected a few times. The V call is TRBV20-1, the J call TRBJ2-7; D might be TRBD2 (5 bases). Germline V gene data show CDR1 as DFQATT and CDR2 as SNEGSKA (reference sequence). V dropped 0 bases and J dropped 2 bases, with 14 bases sitting between them. This CDR3 has 15 amino acids. This CDR3 is CSARDRRALAYEQYF. DNA of the CDR3: TGCAGTGCTAGAGATCGGCGGGCCCTTGCCTACGAGCAGTACTTC.